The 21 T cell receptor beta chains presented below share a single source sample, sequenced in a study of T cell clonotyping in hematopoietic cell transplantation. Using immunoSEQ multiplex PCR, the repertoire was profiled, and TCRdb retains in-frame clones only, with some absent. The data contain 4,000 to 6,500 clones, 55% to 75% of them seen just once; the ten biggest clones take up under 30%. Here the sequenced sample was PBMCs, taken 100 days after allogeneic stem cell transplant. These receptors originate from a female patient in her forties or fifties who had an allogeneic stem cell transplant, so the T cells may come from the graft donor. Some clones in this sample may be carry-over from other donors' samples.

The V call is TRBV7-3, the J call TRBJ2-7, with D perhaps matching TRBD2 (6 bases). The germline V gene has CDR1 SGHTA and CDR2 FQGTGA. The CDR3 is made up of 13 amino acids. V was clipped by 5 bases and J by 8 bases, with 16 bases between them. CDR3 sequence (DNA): TGTGCCAGCAGCCTCAGCCGGGACTCTCAGCAGTACTTC. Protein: CASSLSRDSQQYF.

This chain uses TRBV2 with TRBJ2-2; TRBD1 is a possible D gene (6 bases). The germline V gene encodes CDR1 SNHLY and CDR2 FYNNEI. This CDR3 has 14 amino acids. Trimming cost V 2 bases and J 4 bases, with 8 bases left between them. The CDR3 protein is CASSEQGSTGELFF. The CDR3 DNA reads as TGTGCCAGCAGTGAACAGGGGAGCACCGGGGAGCTGTTTTTT.

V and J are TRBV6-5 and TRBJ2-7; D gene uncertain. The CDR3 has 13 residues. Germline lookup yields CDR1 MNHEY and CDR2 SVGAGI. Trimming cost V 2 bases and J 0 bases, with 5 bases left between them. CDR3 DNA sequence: TGTGCCAGCAGTTACAGGAGCTCCTACGAGCAGTACTTC. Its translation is CASSYRSSYEQYF.

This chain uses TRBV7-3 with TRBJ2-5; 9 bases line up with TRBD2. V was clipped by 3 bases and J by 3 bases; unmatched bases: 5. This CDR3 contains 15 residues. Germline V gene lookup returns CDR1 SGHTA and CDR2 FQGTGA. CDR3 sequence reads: CASSLLAGPKETQYF. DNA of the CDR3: TGTGCCAGCAGCTTGCTAGCGGGACCAAAAGAGACCCAGTACTTC.

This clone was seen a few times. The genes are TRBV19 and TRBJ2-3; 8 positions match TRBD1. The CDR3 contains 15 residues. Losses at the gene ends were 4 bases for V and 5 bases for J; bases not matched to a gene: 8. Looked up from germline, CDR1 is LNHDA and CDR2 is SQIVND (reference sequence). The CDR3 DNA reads TGTGCCAGTAGTAAGGCAGGGGGCTTAGGAGATACGCAGTATTTT. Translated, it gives CASSKAGGLGDTQYF.

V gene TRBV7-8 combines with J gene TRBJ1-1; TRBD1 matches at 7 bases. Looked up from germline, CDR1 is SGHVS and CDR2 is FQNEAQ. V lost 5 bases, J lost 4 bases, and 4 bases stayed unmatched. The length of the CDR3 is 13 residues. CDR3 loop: CASSNDRVTEAFF. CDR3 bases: TGTGCCAGCAGCAACGACAGGGTCACTGAAGCTTTCTTT.

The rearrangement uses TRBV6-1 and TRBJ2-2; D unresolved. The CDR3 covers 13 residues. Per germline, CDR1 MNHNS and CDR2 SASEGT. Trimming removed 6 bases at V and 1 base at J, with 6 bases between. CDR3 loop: CASRTGNTGELFF. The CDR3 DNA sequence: TGTGCCAGCAGAACTGGGAACACCGGGGAGCTGTTTTTT.

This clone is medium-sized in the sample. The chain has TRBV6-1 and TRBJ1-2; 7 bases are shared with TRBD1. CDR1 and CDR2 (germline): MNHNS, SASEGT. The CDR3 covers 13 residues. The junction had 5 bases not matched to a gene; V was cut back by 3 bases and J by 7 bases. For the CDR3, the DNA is TGTGCCAGCAGTGAGACAGGGTTTCGTGGCTACACCTTC. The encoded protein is CASSETGFRGYTF.

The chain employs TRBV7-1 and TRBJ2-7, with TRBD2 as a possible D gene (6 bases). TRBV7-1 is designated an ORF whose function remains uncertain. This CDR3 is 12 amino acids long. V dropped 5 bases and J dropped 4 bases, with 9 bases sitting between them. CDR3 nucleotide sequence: TGTGCCAGCAGCCCGGAGGGATACGAGCAGTACTTC. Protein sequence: CASSPEGYEQYF.

CDR3 protein: CASSPAGDLTF. For the CDR3, the DNA is TGTGCCAGCAGCCCTGCTGGTGACCTGACTTTC. J is TRBJ2-6 and V is TRBV7-6; no firm D call. This CDR3 is 11 amino acids long. V shed 5 bases and J shed 15 bases, with 11 bases lying between them. Germline V gene data show CDR1 as SGHVS and CDR2 as FNYEAQ.

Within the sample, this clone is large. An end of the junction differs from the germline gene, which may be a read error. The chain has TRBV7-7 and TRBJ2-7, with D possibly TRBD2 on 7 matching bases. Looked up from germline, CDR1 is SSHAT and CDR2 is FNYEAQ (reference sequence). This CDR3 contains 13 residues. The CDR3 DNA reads TGTGCTAGCAGCTCGACAGGCGGGAGCGAGCAGTACTTC. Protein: CASSSTGGSEQYF.

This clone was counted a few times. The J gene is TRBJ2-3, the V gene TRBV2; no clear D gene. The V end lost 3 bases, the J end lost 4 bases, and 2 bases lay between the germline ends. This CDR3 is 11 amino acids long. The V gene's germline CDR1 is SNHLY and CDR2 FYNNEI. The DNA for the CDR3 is TGTGCCAGCAGTGAGGCAGATACGCAGTATTTT. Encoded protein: CASSEADTQYF.

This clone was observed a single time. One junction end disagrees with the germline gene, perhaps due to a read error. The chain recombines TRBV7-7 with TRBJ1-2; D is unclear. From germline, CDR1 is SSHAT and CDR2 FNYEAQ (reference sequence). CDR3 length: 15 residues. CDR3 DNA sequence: TGTGCTAGCAGCCCCAAGCGTTCCGGGCACTATGGCTACACCTTC. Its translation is CASSPKRSGHYGYTF.

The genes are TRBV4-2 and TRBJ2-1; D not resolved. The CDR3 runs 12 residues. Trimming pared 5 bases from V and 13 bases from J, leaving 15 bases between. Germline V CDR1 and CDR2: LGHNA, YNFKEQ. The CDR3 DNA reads TGTGCCAGCAGCTTGGGTCCGGCCCACCAGTTCTTC. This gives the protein CASSLGPAHQFF.

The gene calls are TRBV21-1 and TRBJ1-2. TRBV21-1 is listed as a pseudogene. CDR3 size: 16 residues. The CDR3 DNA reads TGTGCCAGCAGTGGATTGTTAGCTACAGAGACCTATGGCTACACCTTC. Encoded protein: CASSGLLATETYGYTF.

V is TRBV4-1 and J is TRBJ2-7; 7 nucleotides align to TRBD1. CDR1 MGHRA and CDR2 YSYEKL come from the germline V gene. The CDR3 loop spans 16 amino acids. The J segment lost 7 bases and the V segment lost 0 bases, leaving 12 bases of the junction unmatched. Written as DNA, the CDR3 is TGCGCCAGCAGCCAAGATAGGACAGGCCAGCTACGTGAGCAGTACTTC. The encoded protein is CASSQDRTGQLREQYF.

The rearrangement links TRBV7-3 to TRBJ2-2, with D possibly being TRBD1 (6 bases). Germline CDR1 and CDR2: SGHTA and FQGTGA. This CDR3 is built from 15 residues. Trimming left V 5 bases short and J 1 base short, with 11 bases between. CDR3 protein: CASSNGQMNTGELFF. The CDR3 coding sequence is TGTGCCAGCAGCAATGGACAGATGAACACCGGGGAGCTGTTTTTT.

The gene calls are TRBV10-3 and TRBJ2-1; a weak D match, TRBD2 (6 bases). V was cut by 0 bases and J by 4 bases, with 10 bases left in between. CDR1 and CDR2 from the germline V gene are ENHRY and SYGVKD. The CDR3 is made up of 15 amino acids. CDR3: CAISESRRGYNEQFF. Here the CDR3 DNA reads TGTGCCATCAGTGAGTCGCGTCGGGGGTACAATGAGCAGTTCTTC.

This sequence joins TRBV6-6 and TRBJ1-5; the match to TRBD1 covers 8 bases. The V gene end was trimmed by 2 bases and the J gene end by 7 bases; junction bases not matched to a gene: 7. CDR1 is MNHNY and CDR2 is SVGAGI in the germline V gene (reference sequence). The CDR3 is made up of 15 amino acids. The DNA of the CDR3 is TGTGCCAGCAGTTACGTGGCAGGGGGCCGGCAGCCCCAGCATTTT. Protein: CASSYVAGGRQPQHF.

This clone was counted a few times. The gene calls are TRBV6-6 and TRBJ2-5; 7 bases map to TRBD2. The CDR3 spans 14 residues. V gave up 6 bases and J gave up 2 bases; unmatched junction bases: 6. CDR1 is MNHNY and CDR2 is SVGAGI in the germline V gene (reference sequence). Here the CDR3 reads CASSRGTKQETQYF. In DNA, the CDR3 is TGTGCCAGCAGCCGCGGGACTAAACAAGAGACCCAGTACTTC.

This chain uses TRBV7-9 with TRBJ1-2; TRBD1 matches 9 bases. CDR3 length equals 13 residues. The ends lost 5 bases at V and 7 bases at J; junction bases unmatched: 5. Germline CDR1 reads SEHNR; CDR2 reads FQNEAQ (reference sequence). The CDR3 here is CASSLGTGSGYTF. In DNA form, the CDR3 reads TGTGCCAGCAGCCTGGGGACAGGGAGTGGCTACACCTTC.